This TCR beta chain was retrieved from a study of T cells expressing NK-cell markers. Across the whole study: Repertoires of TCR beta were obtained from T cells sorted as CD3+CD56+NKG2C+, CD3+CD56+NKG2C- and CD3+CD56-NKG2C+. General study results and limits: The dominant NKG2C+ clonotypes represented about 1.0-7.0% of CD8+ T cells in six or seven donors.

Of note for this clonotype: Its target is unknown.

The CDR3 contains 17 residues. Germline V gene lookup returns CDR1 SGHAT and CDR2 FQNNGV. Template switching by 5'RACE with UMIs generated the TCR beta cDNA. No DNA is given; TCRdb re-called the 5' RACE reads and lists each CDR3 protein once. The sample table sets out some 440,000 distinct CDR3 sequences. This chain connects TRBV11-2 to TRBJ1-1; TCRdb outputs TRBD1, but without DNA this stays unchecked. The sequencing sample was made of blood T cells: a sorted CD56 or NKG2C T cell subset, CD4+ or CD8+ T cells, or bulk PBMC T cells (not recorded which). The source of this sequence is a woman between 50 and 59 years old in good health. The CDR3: CASSLASLYRGHTEAFF.